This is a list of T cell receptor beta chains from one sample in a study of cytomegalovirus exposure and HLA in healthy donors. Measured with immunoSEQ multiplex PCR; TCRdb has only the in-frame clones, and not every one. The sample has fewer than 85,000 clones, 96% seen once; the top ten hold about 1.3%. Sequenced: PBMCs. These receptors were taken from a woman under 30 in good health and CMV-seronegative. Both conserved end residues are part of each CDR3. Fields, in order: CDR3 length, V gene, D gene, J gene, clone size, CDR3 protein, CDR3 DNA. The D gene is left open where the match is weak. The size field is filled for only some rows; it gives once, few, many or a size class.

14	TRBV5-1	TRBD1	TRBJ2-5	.	CASSLDRTGETQYF	TGCGCCAGCAGCTTGGATCGGACAGGAGAGACCCAGTACTTC
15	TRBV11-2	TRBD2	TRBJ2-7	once	CASSLGASGSGEQYF	TGTGCCAGCAGCTTAGGGGCTAGCGGGTCGGGCGAGCAGTACTTC
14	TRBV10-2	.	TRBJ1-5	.	CASLQVLGNQPQHF	TGCGCCAGCCTACAGGTTTTGGGCAATCAGCCCCAGCATTTT
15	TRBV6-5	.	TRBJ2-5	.	CASSSRETLGETQYF	TGTGCCAGCAGTAGCCGGGAAACATTGGGAGAGACCCAGTACTTC
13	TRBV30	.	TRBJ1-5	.	CAWSVGRAQPQHF	TGTGCCTGGAGTGTAGGGCGGGCTCAGCCCCAGCATTTT
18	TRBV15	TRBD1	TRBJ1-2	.	CATSRDPIWDRFNYGYTF	TGTGCCACCAGCAGAGACCCGATTTGGGACAGGTTTAACTATGGCTACACCTTC
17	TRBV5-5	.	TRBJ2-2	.	CASNQLLAGLVTGELFF	TGTGCCAGCAACCAACTGTTAGCAGGGCTTGTCACCGGGGAGCTGTTTTTT
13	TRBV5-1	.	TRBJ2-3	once	CASSTRTTDTQYF	TGCGCCAGCAGCACGAGAACCACAGATACGCAGTATTTT
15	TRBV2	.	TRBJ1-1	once	CASRESGLGFTEAFF	TGTGCCAGCAGGGAGTCCGGACTGGGGTTCACTGAAGCTTTCTTT
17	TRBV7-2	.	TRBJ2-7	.	CASSLRVSGAATRRQYF	TGTGCCAGCAGCTTACGGGTATCGGGAGCGGCGACCCGGCGGCAGTACTTC
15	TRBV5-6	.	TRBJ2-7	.	CASSRGGGITYEQYF	TGTGCCAGCAGCCGGGGCGGCGGGATTACCTACGAGCAGTACTTC
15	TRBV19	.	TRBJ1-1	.	CASSIPIQGNTEAFF	TGTGCCAGTAGTATCCCCATACAGGGGAACACTGAAGCTTTCTTT
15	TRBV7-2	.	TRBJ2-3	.	CASSSQAGRTDTQYF	TGTGCCAGCAGCTCCCAGGCGGGTCGCACAGATACGCAGTATTTT
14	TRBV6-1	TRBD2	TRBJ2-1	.	CASSYSSGTSERFF	TGTGCCAGCAGTTATTCATCCGGGACTAGCGAAAGGTTCTTC
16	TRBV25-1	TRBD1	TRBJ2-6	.	CASRRDRGAGANVLTF	TGTGCCAGCCGTCGGGACAGGGGAGCTGGGGCCAACGTCCTGACTTTC
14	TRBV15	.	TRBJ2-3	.	CATSRVLSTDTQYF	TGTGCCACCAGCAGAGTTCTTAGCACAGATACGCAGTATTTT
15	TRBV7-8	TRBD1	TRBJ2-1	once	CASSPSGTGGHEQFF	TGTGCCAGCAGCCCCTCCGGGACAGGGGGCCATGAGCAGTTCTTC
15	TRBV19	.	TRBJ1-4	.	CASSIGALTNEKLFF	TGTGCCAGTAGTATAGGGGCACTTACTAATGAAAAACTGTTTTTT
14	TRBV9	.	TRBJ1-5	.	CASSVGGSNQPQHF	TGTGCCAGCAGCGTAGGCGGCTCCAATCAGCCCCAGCATTTT
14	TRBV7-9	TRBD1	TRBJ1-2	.	CASSLTSGGLGYTF	TGTGCCAGCAGCTTAACGTCAGGGGGCCTTGGCTACACCTTC
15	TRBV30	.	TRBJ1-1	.	CAWSDIRALNTEAFF	TGTGCCTGGAGCGACATCAGGGCCTTGAACACTGAAGCTTTCTTT
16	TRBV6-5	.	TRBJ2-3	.	CASSYSIWASTDTQYF	TGTGCCAGCAGTTACTCCATATGGGCGAGCACAGATACGCAGTATTTT
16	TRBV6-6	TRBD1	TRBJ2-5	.	CASSPRQGAFGETQYF	TGTGCCAGCAGTCCGCGACAGGGGGCCTTCGGAGAGACCCAGTACTTC
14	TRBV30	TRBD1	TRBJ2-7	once	CAWDLGQGAVSGHF	TGTGCCTGGGACCTCGGACAGGGGGCGGTGAGCGGGCACTTC
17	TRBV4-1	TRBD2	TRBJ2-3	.	CASSQYRTSTYTDTQYF	TGCGCCAGCAGCCAGTACCGGACTAGCACTTACACAGATACGCAGTATTTT
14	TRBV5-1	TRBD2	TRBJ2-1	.	CASSWGGVIDEQFF	TGCGCCAGCAGCTGGGGGGGGGTCATCGATGAGCAGTTCTTC
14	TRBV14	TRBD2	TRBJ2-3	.	CASSQAPGEGTQYF	TGTGCCAGCAGCCAAGCCCCCGGGGAGGGTACGCAGTATTTT
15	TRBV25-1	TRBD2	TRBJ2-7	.	CASSSRLAGSGEQYF	TGTGCCAGCAGTTCGCGACTAGCGGGATCGGGTGAGCAGTACTTC
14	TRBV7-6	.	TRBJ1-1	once	CASSQQGMNTEAFF	TGTGCCAGCAGCCAACAGGGAATGAACACTGAAGCTTTCTTT
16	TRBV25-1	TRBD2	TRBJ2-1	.	CASSAPGTSGNNEQFF	TGTGCCAGCAGTGCCCCCGGGACTAGCGGAAACAATGAGCAGTTCTTC
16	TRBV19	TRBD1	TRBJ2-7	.	CASSTLSGTGGYEQYF	TGTGCCAGTAGTACGCTCTCCGGGACAGGGGGCTACGAGCAGTACTTC
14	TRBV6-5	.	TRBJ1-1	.	CASIHEGLNTEAFF	TGTGCCAGCATTCACGAGGGTTTGAACACTGAAGCTTTCTTT
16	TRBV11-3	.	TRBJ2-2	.	CASSFTGVSYTGELFF	TGTGCCAGCAGCTTCACGGGAGTGTCTTATACCGGGGAGCTGTTTTTT
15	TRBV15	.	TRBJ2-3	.	CATSRTLEGTDTQYF	TGTGCCACCAGCAGAACCTTGGAGGGGACAGATACGCAGTATTTT
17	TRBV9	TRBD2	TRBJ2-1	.	CASSAGLAGDPYNEQFF	TGTGCCAGCAGCGCCGGACTAGCGGGAGACCCCTACAATGAGCAGTTCTTC
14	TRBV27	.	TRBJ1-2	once	CASSPTSRGYGYTF	TGTGCCAGCAGTCCCACATCCAGAGGCTATGGCTACACCTTC
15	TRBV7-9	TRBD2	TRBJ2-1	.	CASSEGTSGHNEQFF	TGTGCCAGCAGCGAAGGGACTAGCGGCCACAATGAGCAGTTCTTC
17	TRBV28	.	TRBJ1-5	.	CASSLVQGGDYRQPQHF	TGTGCCAGCAGTTTGGTCCAGGGAGGAGATTACCGTCAGCCCCAGCATTTT
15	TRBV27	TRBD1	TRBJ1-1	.	CASSLSRTGETEAFF	TGTGCCAGCAGTTTATCCAGGACAGGGGAGACAGAAGCTTTCTTT